The present TCR beta chain was sequenced within a study of a mutant IDH1 vaccine in newly diagnosed glioma. Study-level information: Across weeks 1, 3, 5, 7, 11, 15, 19 and 23, patients received a vaccination each time, eight in all.

Sequencing used immunoSEQ multiplex PCR; TCRdb keeps in-frame clones, though not all of them. The sample holds approximately 61,000 clones, approximately 80% seen once. CDR3 length: 15 residues. The ends lost 5 bases at V and 1 base at J; junction bases unmatched: 3. Germline V gives CDR1 MNHEY, CDR2 SMNVEV (reference sequence). Time point in this sample: week 11, during vaccination. Doses of 300 ug of mutant IDH1 20-mer peptide were given with topical imiquimod. As for this clone: Its target is unknown.

The TCR originated in a man in his forties or fifties with glioma. The chain uses TRBV27 and TRBJ2-3; the match to TRBD2 covers 10 bases. This specimen was PBMCs, taken from a glioma patient whose treatment included an IDH1 peptide vaccine. The CDR3 spells CASSPGTSGTDTQYF. Written as DNA, the CDR3 is TGTGCCAGCAGTCCCGGGACTAGCGGCACAGATACGCAGTATTTT.